The clone carrying this T cell receptor (beta chain) was counted between two and nine times. The record originates from a study of blood T cell repertoires in COVID-19. For the study at large: Sites across the United States, Italy and Spain contributed samples from acute and convalescent COVID-19. In each case, the material was cDNA or gDNA derived from T cells, B-cell-depleted T cells, or PBMCs.

Under the authors' procedure: Amplification of reference gene primers was used by the study to estimate nucleated cell counts. The data were produced by immunoSEQ multiplex PCR, yet TCRdb's version contains in-frame clones alone and is incomplete. D and trimming were read from the DNA, whereas the V and J calls and clone size are those reported in that table. Of around 170,000 clones in the sample, around 90% were seen once. Per the germline V gene, CDR1 is SQVTM and CDR2 is ANQGSEA. V lost 3 bases and J lost 6; bases outside the gene matches: 8. The CDR3 length is 14 residues. Specimen: peripheral blood. The J gene is TRBJ2-1, the V gene TRBV29-1, with 7 bases lining up with TRBD2. This TCR derives from a man aged 55 to 70 with acute or convalescent COVID-19. The CDR3 coding sequence is TGCAGCGTTGAGGGCGGGAGCGGCGGCAATGAGCAGTTCTTC. Its translation: CSVEGGSGGNEQFF.